This is a list of T cell receptor beta chains from one sample in a study of blood T cell repertoires in COVID-19. This table comes from immunoSEQ multiplex PCR, and its TCRdb copy is limited to in-frame clones, with some not included. The sample lists roughly 100,000 clones, about 76% occurring once. The specimen sequenced was peripheral blood. All receptors derive from an elderly man with acute or convalescent COVID-19. Each CDR3 is given with its conserved first and last residue. D genes are given only for firm matches. The listing skips clone size in some rows; elsewhere it reads once, few, many or a size class.

d_gene | j_gene | len | v_gene | abundance | CDR3aa | CDR3nt
NA | TRBJ2-7 | 15 | TRBV2 | NA | CASSVSPSRNYEQYF | TGTGCCAGCAGTGTGAGTCCTAGCAGAAACTACGAGCAGTACTTC
TRBD1 | TRBJ2-3 | 15 | TRBV7-8 | NA | CASSTYRGTTDTQYF | TGTGCCAGCAGCACCTACAGGGGAACTACAGATACGCAGTATTTT
TRBD1 | TRBJ1-1 | 16 | TRBV6-5 | NA | CASSYSRADRGPEAFF | TGTGCCAGCAGTTACTCACGGGCGGACAGGGGCCCTGAAGCTTTCTTT
TRBD1 | TRBJ1-2 | 13 | TRBV6-5 | once | CASEGQSNYGYTF | TGTGCCAGCGAGGGACAGAGTAACTATGGCTACACCTTC
NA | TRBJ1-2 | 11 | TRBV20-1 | NA | CSLLDRSDYTF | TGCAGCCTTCTCGACAGGAGCGACTACACCTTC
NA | TRBJ2-7 | 11 | TRBV5-5 | NA | CASSLAGKGYF | TGTGCCAGCAGCTTGGCGGGGAAAGGGTACTTC
TRBD1 | TRBJ2-1 | 13 | TRBV7-9 | NA | CASSTGTGIEQFF | TGTGCCAGCAGCACCGGGACAGGGATTGAGCAGTTCTTC
TRBD2 | TRBJ2-3 | 17 | TRBV11-2 | NA | CASSRTLLAGGTDTQYF | TGTGCCAGCAGCCGAACGCTACTAGCGGGAGGGACAGATACGCAGTATTTT
NA | TRBJ1-5 | 14 | TRBV18 | few | CASSPGLSNQPQHF | TGTGCCAGCTCACCGGGACTTAGCAATCAGCCCCAGCATTTT
NA | TRBJ1-1 | 15 | TRBV9 | few | CASSVGGPKNTEAFF | TGTGCCAGCAGCGTAGGCGGGCCCAAGAACACTGAAGCTTTCTTT
NA | TRBJ2-7 | 14 | TRBV6-1 | once | CASSEGSRPHEQYF | TGTGCCAGCAGTGAAGGTTCGCGGCCTCACGAGCAGTACTTC
TRBD2 | TRBJ2-1 | 18 | TRBV5-4 | NA | CASSLVKSGSLGKNEQFF | TGTGCCAGCAGCTTGGTAAAGAGCGGGAGTCTTGGTAAAAATGAGCAGTTCTTC
TRBD1 | TRBJ1-2 | 14 | TRBV28 | NA | CASNGTVANYGYTF | TGTGCCAGCAACGGGACAGTAGCTAACTATGGCTACACCTTC
NA | TRBJ1-1 | 12 | TRBV29-1 | NA | CSVEEQGPEAFF | TGCAGCGTTGAGGAACAGGGCCCTGAAGCTTTCTTT
TRBD2 | TRBJ2-3 | 16 | TRBV29-1 | NA | CSVEPTVAGRGDTQYF | TGCAGCGTCGAACCTACAGTAGCGGGAAGGGGAGATACGCAGTATTTT
NA | TRBJ1-4 | 15 | TRBV7-9 | NA | CASSLGQGVDEKLFF | TGTGCCAGCAGCTTAGGGCAGGGTGTTGATGAAAAACTGTTTTTT
NA | TRBJ1-4 | 16 | TRBV6-1 | NA | CASSESAGQANEKLFF | TGTGCCAGCAGTGAATCGGCCGGCCAGGCTAATGAAAAACTGTTTTTT
TRBD1 | TRBJ1-1 | 14 | TRBV6-6 | NA | CASSLTGGGTEAFF | TGTGCCAGCAGCCTGACAGGGGGCGGAACTGAAGCTTTCTTT
TRBD1 | TRBJ2-1 | 15 | TRBV7-3 | NA | CASSSAGGWHNEQFF | TGTGCCAGCAGCTCGGCAGGGGGATGGCACAATGAGCAGTTCTTC
NA | TRBJ1-2 | 13 | TRBV7-9 | few | CASSLTHFEGYTF | TGTGCCAGCAGCCTAACTCACTTTGAGGGCTACACCTTC
TRBD1 | TRBJ2-7 | 12 | TRBV2 | NA | CASQTGFEEQYF | TGTGCCAGCCAGACAGGGTTCGAAGAGCAGTACTTC
TRBD1 | TRBJ1-5 | 15 | TRBV5-1 | NA | CASSLGTGTSQPQHF | TGCGCCAGCAGCCTAGGGACAGGGACGAGTCAGCCCCAGCATTTT
NA | TRBJ2-4 | 17 | TRBV7-2 | NA | CASSLVLGEQAKNIQYF | TGTGCCAGCAGCTTAGTCCTTGGTGAACAGGCCAAAAACATTCAGTACTTC
NA | TRBJ2-5 | 15 | TRBV27 | NA | CASSLSRTSQETQYF | TGTGCCAGCAGTTTAAGTAGGACTTCCCAAGAGACCCAGTACTTC
TRBD1 | TRBJ1-2 | 16 | TRBV28 | NA | CASSSLTGVRNYGYTF | TGTGCCAGCAGTTCCCTGACAGGGGTTCGAAACTATGGCTACACCTTC
NA | TRBJ1-6 | 14 | TRBV18 | NA | CASSMSGNNSPLHF | TGTGCCAGCTCCATGTCCGGGAATAATTCACCCCTCCACTTT
NA | TRBJ2-7 | 14 | TRBV6-5 | many | CASSRDGTSYEQYF | TGTGCCAGCAGCCGCGATGGGACATCCTACGAGCAGTACTTC
TRBD1 | TRBJ1-1 | 12 | TRBV10-3 | NA | CASQGANTEAFF | TGTGCCTCACAGGGGGCGAACACTGAAGCTTTCTTT
NA | TRBJ1-6 | 15 | TRBV18 | NA | CASSPGTTGNSPLHF | TGTGCCAGCTCACCGGGAACCACGGGGAATTCACCCCTCCACTTT
NA | TRBJ1-2 | 16 | TRBV19 | once | CASSIGGGYSLYGYTF | TGTGCCAGTAGTATAGGGGGAGGGTACTCCCTCTATGGCTACACCTTC
NA | TRBJ2-2 | 18 | TRBV29-1 | NA | CSVANTGAFVGNTGELFF | TGCAGCGTTGCAAACACAGGAGCCTTTGTAGGGAACACCGGGGAGCTGTTTTTT
NA | TRBJ2-3 | 12 | TRBV18 | NA | CASSPEPDTQYF | TGTGCCAGCTCACCAGAGCCAGATACGCAGTATTTT
TRBD1 | TRBJ1-1 | 15 | TRBV19 | NA | CASKQGDSLRRAAFF | TGTGCCAGTAAACAAGGGGACAGCCTCCGAAGAGCGGCTTTCTTT
NA | TRBJ2-5 | 15 | TRBV19 | NA | CASSHHQTSQETQYF | TGTGCCAGTAGTCACCATCAAACTTCGCAAGAGACCCAGTACTTC
NA | TRBJ2-5 | 14 | TRBV5-1 | NA | CASSLVPDQETQYF | TGCGCCAGCAGCTTGGTCCCAGACCAAGAGACCCAGTACTTC
TRBD2 | TRBJ2-1 | 15 | TRBV18 | NA | CASSRGLEGGNEQFF | TGTGCCAGCTCCCGCGGACTAGAAGGTGGCAATGAGCAGTTCTTC
TRBD1 | TRBJ1-6 | 15 | TRBV25-1 | NA | CASSELGQGNSPLHF | TGTGCCAGCAGTGAATTAGGACAGGGCAATTCACCCCTCCACTTT
NA | TRBJ2-1 | 13 | TRBV19 | NA | CATQKNLGDEQFF | TGTGCCACTCAAAAGAATCTGGGCGATGAGCAGTTCTTC
NA | TRBJ2-5 | 14 | TRBV3-1/TRBV3-2 | NA | CASSPPGVSETQYF | TGTGCCAGCAGCCCACCAGGGGTTTCAGAGACCCAGTACTTC
NA | TRBJ1-2 | 13 | TRBV6-1 | NA | CASSEFLSGGYTF | TGTGCCAGCAGTGAATTTCTCTCGGGGGGCTACACCTTC
NA | TRBJ1-5 | 15 | TRBV18 | NA | CASSHIKTGTQPQHF | TGTGCCAGCTCACACATAAAGACAGGAACCCAGCCCCAGCATTTT
TRBD1 | TRBJ2-1 | 14 | TRBV7-3 | NA | CASSPGQRYNEQFF | TGTGCCAGCAGCCCGGGACAGCGTTACAATGAGCAGTTCTTC
NA | TRBJ1-2 | 14 | TRBV6-1 | NA | CASSEGDTNYGYTF | TGTGCCAGCAGTGAGGGGGACACTAACTATGGCTACACCTTC
NA | TRBJ1-5 | 16 | TRBV2 | NA | CASSEALVGGFQPQHF | TGTGCCAGCAGTGAAGCGCTTGTGGGGGGATTTCAGCCCCAGCATTTT
TRBD1 | TRBJ2-1 | 13 | TRBV7-7 | few | CASSRDSGNEQFF | TGTGCTAGCAGCCGGGACAGTGGGAATGAGCAGTTCTTC